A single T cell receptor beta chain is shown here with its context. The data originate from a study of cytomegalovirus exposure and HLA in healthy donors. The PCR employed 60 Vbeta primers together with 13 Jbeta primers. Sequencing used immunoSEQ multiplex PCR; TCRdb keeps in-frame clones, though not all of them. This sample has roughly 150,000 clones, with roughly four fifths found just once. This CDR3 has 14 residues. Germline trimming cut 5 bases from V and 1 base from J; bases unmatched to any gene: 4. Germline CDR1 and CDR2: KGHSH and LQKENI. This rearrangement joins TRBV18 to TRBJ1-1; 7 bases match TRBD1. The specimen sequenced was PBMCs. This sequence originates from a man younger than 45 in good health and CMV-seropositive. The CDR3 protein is CASSSTGANTEAFF. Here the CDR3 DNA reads TGTGCCAGCTCATCTACAGGGGCGAACACTGAAGCTTTCTTT.